This T cell receptor (beta chain) was identified during a study of CD4 and CD8 cells across lung adenocarcinoma regions. Per germline, CDR1 MNHNS and CDR2 SASEGT. This CDR3 region has 15 residues. The germline V and J ends were trimmed by 0 bases and 2 bases, with 10 bases remaining between them. From the PCR reads, TCRdb called clonotypes with MiXCR, one entry per CDR3 protein. The sample holds 3,000 or so distinct CDR3 sequences, 50% to 65% seen once. Donors had localized lung adenocarcinoma, a non-small cell lung cancer. Sequences were obtained from CD4+ T cells from the margin of a lung tumor. This sequence was found in a male donor with lung adenocarcinoma. The CD4 and CD8 labels of this study may be unreliable. This chain connects TRBV6-1 to TRBJ1-2; D call uncertain. The CDR3 region has the DNA TGTGCCAGCAGTGAAGCGCCGGCCAGGAACTATGGCTACACCTTC. Amino acid sequence: CASSEAPARNYGYTF.